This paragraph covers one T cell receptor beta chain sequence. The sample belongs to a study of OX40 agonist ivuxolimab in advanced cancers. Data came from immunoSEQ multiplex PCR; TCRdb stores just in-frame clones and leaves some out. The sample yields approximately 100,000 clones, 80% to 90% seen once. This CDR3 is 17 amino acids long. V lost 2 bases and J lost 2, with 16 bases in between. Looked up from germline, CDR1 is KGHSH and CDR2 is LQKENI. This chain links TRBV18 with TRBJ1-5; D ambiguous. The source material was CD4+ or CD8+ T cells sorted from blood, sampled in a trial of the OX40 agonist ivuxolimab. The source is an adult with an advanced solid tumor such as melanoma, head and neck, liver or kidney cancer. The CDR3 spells CASSPIILEGGNQPQHF. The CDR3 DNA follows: TGTGCCAGCTCACCAATTATCTTGGAGGGAGGCAATCAGCCCCAGCATTTT.